The clone carrying this T cell receptor beta chain was picked up a small number of times. TCRdb called the 5' RACE reads again in MiXCR, with one record for every CDR3 protein. Found here are roughly 690,000 distinct CDR3 sequences, about 20% of them singletons; the top ten hold 4% to 5.5%. The data are from a study of identical twins. CDR3 length equals 13 residues. Per germline, CDR1 DFQATT and CDR2 SNEGSKA (reference sequence). Trimming removed 6 bases from V and 7 bases from J; junction bases left unmatched: 9. Every donor was a healthy Caucasian. This sample was also put to use in a study of T cells expressing NK-cell markers. That work adds: The TCR beta repertoires were obtained from sorted CD3+CD56+NKG2C+, CD3+CD56+NKG2C- and CD3+CD56-NKG2C+ T cells. What restricted sorting to alpha-beta TCR T cells in several experiments was an anti-gamma-delta TCR antibody.

Sequenced input: PBMCs. J is TRBJ1-2 and V is TRBV20-1; 9 nucleotides match TRBD1. The clonotype comes from a woman between 18 and 29 years old in good health. CDR3 sequence (DNA): TGCAGTGCCCTACAGGGGGCTCTGGGTGGCTACACCTTC. Translation: CSALQGALGGYTF.